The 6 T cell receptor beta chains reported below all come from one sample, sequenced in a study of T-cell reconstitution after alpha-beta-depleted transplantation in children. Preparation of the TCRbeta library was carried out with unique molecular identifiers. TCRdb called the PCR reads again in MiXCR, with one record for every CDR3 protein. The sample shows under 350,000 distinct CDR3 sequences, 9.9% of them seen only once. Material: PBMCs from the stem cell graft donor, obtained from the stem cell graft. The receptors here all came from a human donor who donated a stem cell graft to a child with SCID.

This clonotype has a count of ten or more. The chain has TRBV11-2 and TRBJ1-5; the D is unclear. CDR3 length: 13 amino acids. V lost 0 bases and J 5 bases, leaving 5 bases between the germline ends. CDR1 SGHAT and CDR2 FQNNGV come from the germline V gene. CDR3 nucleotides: TGTGCCAGCAGCTTAGATACGGATCAGCCCCAGCATTTT. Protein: CASSLDTDQPQHF.

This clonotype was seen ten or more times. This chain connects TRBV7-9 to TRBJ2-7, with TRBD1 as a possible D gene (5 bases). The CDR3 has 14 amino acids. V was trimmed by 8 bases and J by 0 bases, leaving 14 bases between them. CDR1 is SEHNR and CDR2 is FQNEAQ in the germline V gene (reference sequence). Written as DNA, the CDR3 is TGTGCCAGCGCTAACCAGGGAAGCTCCTACGAGCAGTACTTC. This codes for CASANQGSSYEQYF.

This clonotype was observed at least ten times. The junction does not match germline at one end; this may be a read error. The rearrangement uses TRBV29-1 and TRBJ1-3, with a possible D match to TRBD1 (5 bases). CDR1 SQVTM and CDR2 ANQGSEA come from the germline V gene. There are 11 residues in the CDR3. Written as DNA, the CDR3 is TGTTCCGGGGACGTGGGAAACACCATATATTTT. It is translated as CSGDVGNTIYF.

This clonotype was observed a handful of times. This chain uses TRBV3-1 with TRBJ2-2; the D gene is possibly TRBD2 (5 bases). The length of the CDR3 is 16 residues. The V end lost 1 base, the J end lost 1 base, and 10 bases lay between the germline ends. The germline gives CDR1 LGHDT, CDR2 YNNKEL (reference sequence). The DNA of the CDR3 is TGTGCCAGCAGCCAAGGGTCCGGGGTGAACACCGGGGAGCTGTTTTTT. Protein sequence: CASSQGSGVNTGELFF.

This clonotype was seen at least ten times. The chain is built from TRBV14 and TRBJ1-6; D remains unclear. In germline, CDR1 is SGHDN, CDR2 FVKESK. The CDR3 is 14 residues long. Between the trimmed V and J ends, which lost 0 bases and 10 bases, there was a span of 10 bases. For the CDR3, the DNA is TGTGCCAGCAGCCAAGATTATTCGCGATCACCCCTCCACTTT. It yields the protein CASSQDYSRSPLHF.

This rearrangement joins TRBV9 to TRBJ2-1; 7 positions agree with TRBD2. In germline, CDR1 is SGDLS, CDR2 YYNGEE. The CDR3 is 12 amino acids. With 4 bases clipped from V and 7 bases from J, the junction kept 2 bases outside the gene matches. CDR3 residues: CASSPAGNEQFF. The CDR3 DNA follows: TGTGCCAGCAGCCCAGCGGGGAATGAGCAGTTCTTC.